Each of the 21 T cell receptor beta chains below was sequenced from the same sample in a study of cytomegalovirus exposure and HLA in healthy donors. PCR employed 60 Vbeta and 13 Jbeta primers. The method was immunoSEQ multiplex PCR; TCRdb's version includes in-frame clones alone and lacks a portion of them. The table has 98,000 or so clones, around 10% seen once. The sequencing input was PBMCs. These receptor sequences come from a middle-aged man in good health and CMV-seropositive.

The chain has TRBV6-5 and TRBJ2-7; 8 positions agree with TRBD1. The V segment lost 6 bases and the J segment 3 bases; nucleotides outside the gene matches: 4. Germline CDR1 and CDR2: MNHEY and SVGAGI. The CDR3 covers 13 residues. CDR3 loop: CASSLTGDYEQYF. The DNA of the CDR3 is TGTGCCAGCAGCCTGACAGGGGACTACGAGCAGTACTTC.

The V call is TRBV4-1, the J call TRBJ2-1, with TRBD2 identical over 10 bases. This CDR3 contains 17 residues. V gave up 4 bases and J gave up 0 bases; unmatched junction bases: 6. Germline V lookup: CDR1 MGHRA, CDR2 YSYEKL. CDR3 loop: CASSPGLAMSSYNEQFF. The CDR3 DNA reads as TGCGCCAGCAGCCCGGGACTAGCGATGAGCTCCTACAATGAGCAGTTCTTC.

There are a few counts of this clone. The V gene is TRBV7-3, the J gene TRBJ2-2; D remains unclear. Germline values: CDR1 SGHTA, CDR2 FQGTGA. The CDR3 loop spans 12 amino acids. Trimming pared 0 bases from V and 8 bases from J, leaving 4 bases between. The CDR3 bases are TGTGCCAGCAGCTTAACGGCAGGGGAGCTGTTTTTT. Its protein is CASSLTAGELFF.

The rearrangement links TRBV6-5 to TRBJ2-2; unclear D gene. CDR3 length: 14 residues. V gave up 8 bases and J gave up 0 bases, with 10 bases separating them. Germline V gene sequence: CDR1 MNHEY, CDR2 SVGAGI. The CDR3 region is CASCGFANTGELFF. The CDR3, as DNA: TGTGCCAGCTGCGGATTCGCGAACACCGGGGAGCTGTTTTTT.

V and J are TRBV6-1 and TRBJ1-4; 10 positions agree with TRBD1. This CDR3 spans 15 amino acids. The V and J ends lost 6 bases and 7 bases, in that order; junction bases with no gene match: 8. CDR1 is MNHNS and CDR2 is SASEGT in the germline V gene. CDR3 amino acids: CASRAPGQGFEKLFF. The CDR3, as DNA: TGTGCCAGCAGGGCACCGGGACAGGGGTTTGAAAAACTGTTTTTT.

A few counts support this clone. V is TRBV30 and J is TRBJ2-3, with TRBD2 identical over 11 bases. From germline, CDR1 is GTSNPN and CDR2 SVGIG (reference sequence). V lost 3 bases and J lost 1; bases outside the gene matches: 6. This CDR3 is 16 amino acids long. CDR3 sequence: CAWSHQLAGGTDTQYF. CDR3 bases: TGTGCCTGGAGCCACCAACTAGCGGGAGGCACAGATACGCAGTATTTT.

The genes are TRBV27 and TRBJ2-1, with 10 bases fitting TRBD2. The CDR3 extends over 13 amino acids. Per germline, CDR1 MNHEY and CDR2 SMNVEV (reference sequence). V was pared by 7 bases and J by 8 bases, with 5 bases of the junction left unmatched. CDR3: CASTAGGVYEQFF. The CDR3 DNA follows: TGTGCCAGCACAGCGGGAGGGGTCTATGAGCAGTTCTTC.

This clone turned up a few times. The chain links TRBV5-4 to TRBJ1-1, with TRBD1 as a possible D gene (5 bases). CDR1 and CDR2 from the germline V gene are SGHNT and YYREEE (reference sequence). Trimming pared 9 bases from V and 5 bases from J, leaving 20 bases between. The CDR3 spans 14 residues. This CDR3 reads CATHSQLSGTEAFF. In DNA, the CDR3 is TGTGCCACCCATTCCCAGCTTTCAGGGACTGAAGCTTTCTTT.

The chain joins TRBV4-3 to TRBJ2-7, with D possibly being TRBD1 (5 bases). The V gene lost 2 bases and the J gene lost 6 bases, with 26 bases spanning the gap. The CDR3 loop spans 18 amino acids. The germline V gene encodes CDR1 LGHNA and CDR2 YSLEER. This CDR3 is CASSQPPRQRFLTREQYF. CDR3 nucleotides: TGCGCCAGCAGCCAACCCCCGAGACAGCGTTTTTTAACACGCGAGCAGTACTTC.

There are a few counts of this clone. This chain connects TRBV7-2 to TRBJ1-3; D is unclear. With 5 bases removed from V and 0 bases from J, the gap between germline ends came to 14 bases. The germline CDR1 and CDR2 sequences are SGHTA and FQGNSA. The CDR3 length is 16 residues. CDR3 protein: CASSRKDSYSGNTIYF. CDR3 in DNA: TGTGCCAGCAGCCGCAAAGACTCTTACTCTGGAAACACCATATATTTT.

The chain carries TRBV19 and TRBJ2-7; the D gene is possibly TRBD2 (6 bases). The CDR3 has 16 residues. Trimming left V 5 bases short and J 0 bases short, with 17 bases between. Germline CDR1 reads LNHDA; CDR2 reads SQIVND (reference sequence). The DNA for the CDR3 is TGTGCCAGTAGTCAAAATCCGGGACTGAGCTCCTACGAGCAGTACTTC. This gives the protein CASSQNPGLSSYEQYF.

This clone was counted only a few times. The genes are TRBV4-3 and TRBJ1-5; D remains ambiguous. The CDR3 has 15 amino acids. Trimming removed 1 base from V and 0 bases from J, with 7 bases in between. Germline CDR1 reads LGHNA; CDR2 reads YSLEER. The CDR3 loop reads CASSQVLYSNQPQHF. CDR3 sequence (DNA): TGCGCCAGCAGCCAAGTTCTGTATAGCAATCAGCCCCAGCATTTT.

The gene calls are TRBV6-5 and TRBJ1-2; 7 bases fit TRBD1. Germline V gives CDR1 MNHEY, CDR2 SVGAGI. The CDR3 extends over 14 amino acids. Germline trimming cut 5 bases from V and 7 bases from J; bases unmatched to any gene: 10. The CDR3 is CASSESQGIGGYTF. CDR3 bases: TGTGCCAGCAGTGAGTCACAGGGGATCGGTGGCTACACCTTC.

This clone came up a few times. The genes are TRBV27 and TRBJ2-7; the match to TRBD2 covers 7 bases. Trimming cost V 6 bases and J 0 bases; bases outside gene matches: 5. The V gene's germline CDR1 is MNHEY and CDR2 SMNVEV (reference sequence). CDR3 length: 14 residues. CDR3 nucleotide sequence: TGTGCCAGCAGGCTGGCGGGAGTCTCCTACGAGCAGTACTTC. Its translation is CASRLAGVSYEQYF.

The chain joins TRBV2 to TRBJ1-2, with D maybe TRBD1 (5 bases). The V gene lost 3 bases and the J gene lost 4 bases, with 9 bases spanning the gap. CDR3 length: 13 amino acids. The germline gives CDR1 SNHLY, CDR2 FYNNEI. CDR3 nucleotide sequence: TGTGCCAGCAGTGATATGGACACCTATGGCTACACCTTC. Translating it yields CASSDMDTYGYTF.

CDR3 in DNA: TGTGCCAGCAGCTTTGTAGCGGGAGGAGACTACGAGCAGTACTTC. Translating it yields CASSFVAGGDYEQYF. The V and J genes are TRBV11-1 and TRBJ2-7; TRBD2 aligns across 10 bases. Germline V gene sequence: CDR1 SGHAT, CDR2 FQDESV (reference sequence). V shed 3 bases and J 3 bases; nucleotides not matched to a gene: 5. The CDR3 totals 15 residues.

The chain recombines TRBV18 with TRBJ1-1; D not certain. Germline CDR1 and CDR2: KGHSH and LQKENI. Trimming removed 2 bases from V and 11 bases from J, with 15 bases in between. This CDR3 has 13 residues. For the CDR3, the DNA is TGTGCCAGCTCACCAGATCGAGGGTATTGGGCTTTCTTT. The encoded protein is CASSPDRGYWAFF.

The V gene is TRBV7-3, the J gene TRBJ2-1; the match to TRBD1 covers 9 bases. The CDR3 runs to 18 residues. Per the germline V gene, CDR1 is SGHTA and CDR2 is FQGTGA. Trimming took 2 bases from V and 0 from J; bases not matched to a gene: 8. CDR3 residues: CASSLGWDRASSYNEQFF. CDR3 coding DNA: TGTGCCAGCAGCTTAGGCTGGGACAGGGCCAGCTCCTACAATGAGCAGTTCTTC. The full variable domain, its missing parts supplied by reference TRBV7-3 and TRBJ2-1, is GAGVSQTPSNKVTEKGKYVELRCDPISGHTALYWYRQSLGQGPEFLIYFQGTGAADDSGLPNDRFFAVRPEGSVSTLKIQRTERGDSAVYLCASSLGWDRASSYNEQFFGPGTRLTVL.

The chain couples TRBV29-1 to TRBJ2-7; 11 nucleotides agree with TRBD1. CDR3 length: 13 residues. From germline, CDR1 is SQVTM and CDR2 ANQGSEA. With V trimmed by 4 bases and J by 7 bases, 6 bases remained unmatched. The DNA of the CDR3 is TGCAGCGTTGTGGGGGACAGGGGGTTTGAGCAGTACTTC. It specifies CSVVGDRGFEQYF.

The gene calls are TRBV28 and TRBJ1-1; D gene unclear. V was shortened by 8 bases and J by 4 bases, with 11 bases between the two germline ends. Germline loops: CDR1 MDHEN, CDR2 SYDVKM. The CDR3 is 12 amino acids. CDR3 in amino acids: CASRGQVTEAFF. The CDR3 coding sequence is TGTGCCAGCCGTGGCCAGGTCACTGAAGCTTTCTTT.

The chain joins TRBV2 to TRBJ1-5; 9 bases align to TRBD1. Germline loops: CDR1 SNHLY, CDR2 FYNNEI. Trimming removed 5 bases from V and 16 bases from J; junction bases left unmatched: 9. The CDR3 is 12 amino acids. CDR3 bases: TGTGCCAGCAGTTTAACGACAGGGGGATCCCATTTT. Translated, it gives CASSLTTGGSHF.